Here is one TCR beta chain with its context. Its antigen is unknown. This sample is part of a study of T cell responses to AZD1222 COVID-19 vaccine. General study findings and limits: Of the AZD1222 recipients, only five to seven were seropositive at baseline.

Some clones are missing from TCRdb's copy, which holds only in-frame ones; the method was immunoSEQ multiplex PCR. Seen here are some 120,000 clones, around nine tenths observed once, and the top ten hold roughly 12%. The ends were cut back, 2 bases at V and 8 bases at J, with 16 bases in the middle. The germline CDR1 and CDR2 sequences are SGHRS and YFSETQ. There are 14 residues in the CDR3. The J gene is TRBJ1-2, the V gene TRBV5-1; D is unclear. The TCR comes from an adult in good health. Material: peripheral blood, obtained on day 0 of AZD1222 vaccination. CDR3 loop: CASSFGTQSFGYTF. Written as DNA, the CDR3 is TGCGCCAGCAGCTTCGGCACTCAATCTTTCGGCTACACCTTC.